This T cell receptor (beta chain) originates from a study of CD8 T cells in Susac syndrome. The study, taken as a whole, reports: Clonal expansion was missing from Susac syndrome CD4+ T cell repertoires.

Reverse transcription of roughly 0.5 to 1 ug RNA was performed with random hexamers. From the immunoSEQ multiplex PCR reads, TCRdb called clonotypes with MiXCR, one entry per CDR3 protein. The table has about 170,000 distinct CDR3 sequences, approximately 94% seen once. Note on this clonotype: Its specificity is unknown.

This CDR3 is 16 amino acids long. Germline values: CDR1 DFQATT, CDR2 SNEGSKA (reference sequence). Trimming cost V 5 bases and J 2 bases; bases outside gene matches: 12. TEMRA cells were FACS-enriched, with CD8+ and CD4+ T cells isolated negatively. This receptor was obtained from a human donor with Susac syndrome. The V call is TRBV20-1, the J call TRBJ2-3, with 8 bases that match TRBD2. Sequenced material: CD4+ T cells from PBMCs. Here the CDR3 reads CSAPRTSPFLTDTQYF. The DNA for the CDR3 is TGCAGTGCTCCCCGGACTAGCCCTTTTCTCACAGATACGCAGTATTTT.